Sequencing of this T cell receptor beta chain was carried out in a study of T cell repertoires in cytomegalovirus infection. Overall study: Public signatures in TCR beta pointed to CMV infection and matching HLA type.

Many counts were recorded for this clonotype. What it binds is not known. Findings and caveats of the study: Public TCR beta family frequency separated CMV-and-HLA carriers, including in an independent cohort. Dominating the ex vivo response were HLA-C-restricted CMV-specific TCR beta clonotypes.

TCRdb reanalysed the reads using MiXCR and keeps one entry per CDR3 protein. The sample consists of approximately 500,000 distinct CDR3 sequences, 30% to 35% of them appearing once. Trimming cost V 6 bases and J 4 bases, with 9 bases left between them. CDR3 length: 13 amino acids. Germline V gene sequence: CDR1 SGHVS, CDR2 FNYEAQ. This sample comprised cultured PBMCs, obtained from culture after CMV antigen stimulation. The rearrangement uses TRBV7-6 and TRBJ2-2, with D possibly matching TRBD1 (6 bases). The sequence derives from a human donor in good health (CMV status not recorded). Some clones in this sample may be carry-over from other donors' samples. The chain's CDR3 is CASSPTGTGELFF. DNA for the CDR3: TGTGCCAGCAGTCCGACAGGCACCGGGGAGCTGTTTTTT. Variable domain in full (rest from reference TRBV7-6 and TRBJ2-2): GAGVSQSPRYKVTKRGQDVALRCDPISGHVSLYWYRQALGQGPEFLTYFNYEAQQDKSGLPNDRFSAERPEGSISTLTIQRTEQRDSAMYRCASSPTGTGELFFGEGSRLTVL.